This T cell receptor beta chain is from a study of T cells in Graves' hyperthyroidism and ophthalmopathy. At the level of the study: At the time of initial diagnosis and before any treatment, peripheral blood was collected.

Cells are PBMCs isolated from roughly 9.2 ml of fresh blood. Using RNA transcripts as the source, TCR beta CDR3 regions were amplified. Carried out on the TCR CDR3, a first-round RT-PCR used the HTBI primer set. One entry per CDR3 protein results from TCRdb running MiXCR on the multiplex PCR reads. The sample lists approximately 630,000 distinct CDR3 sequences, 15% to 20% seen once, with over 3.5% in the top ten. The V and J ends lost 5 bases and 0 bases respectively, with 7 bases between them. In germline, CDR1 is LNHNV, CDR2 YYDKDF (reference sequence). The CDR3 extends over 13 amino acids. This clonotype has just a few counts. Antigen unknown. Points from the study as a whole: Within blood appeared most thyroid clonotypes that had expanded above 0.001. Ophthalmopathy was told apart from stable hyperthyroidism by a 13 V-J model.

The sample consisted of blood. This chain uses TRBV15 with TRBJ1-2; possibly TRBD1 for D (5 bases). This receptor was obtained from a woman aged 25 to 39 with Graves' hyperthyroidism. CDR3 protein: CATSETANYGYTF. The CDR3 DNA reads TGTGCCACCAGCGAGACAGCTAACTATGGCTACACCTTC. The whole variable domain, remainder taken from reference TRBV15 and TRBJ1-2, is DAMVIQNPRYQVTQFGKPVTLSCSQTLNHNVMYWYQQKSSQAPKLLFHYYDKDFNNEADTPDNFQSRRPNTSFCFLDIRSPGLGDTAMYLCATSETANYGYTFGSGTRLTVV.